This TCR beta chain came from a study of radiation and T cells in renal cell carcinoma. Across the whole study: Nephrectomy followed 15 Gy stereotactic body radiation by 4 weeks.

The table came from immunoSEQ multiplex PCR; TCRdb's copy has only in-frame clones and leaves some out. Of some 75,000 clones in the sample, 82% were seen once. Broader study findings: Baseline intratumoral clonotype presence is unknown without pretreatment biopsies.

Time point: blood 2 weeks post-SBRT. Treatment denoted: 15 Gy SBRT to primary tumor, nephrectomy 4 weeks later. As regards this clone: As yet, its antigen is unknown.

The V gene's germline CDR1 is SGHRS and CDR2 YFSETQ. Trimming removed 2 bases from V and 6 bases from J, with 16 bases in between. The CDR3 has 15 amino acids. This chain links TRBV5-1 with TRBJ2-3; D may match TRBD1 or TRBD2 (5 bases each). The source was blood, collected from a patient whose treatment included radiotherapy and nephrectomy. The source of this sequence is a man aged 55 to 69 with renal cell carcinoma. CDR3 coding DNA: TGCGCCAGCAGCTTAAAGGACTGGGGCTGGGATACGCAGTATTTT. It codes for CASSLKDWGWDTQYF. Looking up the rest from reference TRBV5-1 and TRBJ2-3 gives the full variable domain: KAGVTQTPRYLIKTRGQQVTLSCSPISGHRSVSWYQQTPGQGLQFLFEYFSETQRNKGNFPGRFSGRQFSNSRSEMNVSTLELGDSALYLCASSLKDWGWDTQYFGPGTRLTVL.